This TCR beta chain was recovered during a study of glioma-infiltrating T cells after dendritic cell vaccination. This sample's time point: after dendritic cell vaccination, including at tumor progression/relapse. Only patients with spare fresh-frozen tumor and over two years of follow-up were included. All glioblastoma patients lacked an isocitrate dehydrogenase mutation. Study-wide results and caveats: Patients with more pretreatment TILs had longer time to progression and survival.

The germline V gene encodes CDR1 SGHNT and CDR2 YENEEA. The CDR3 is 13 residues long. V shed 5 bases and J shed 5 bases, with 12 bases lying between them. Clones were sequenced by immunoSEQ multiplex PCR, and TCRdb holds only the in-frame ones, with some missing. The table records 65,000 to 80,000 clones, roughly 84% of them present only once. A note on this clone: The antigen is not known.

J is TRBJ1-1 and V is TRBV11-3, with D possibly matching TRBD1 (5 bases). This sample comprised blood, obtained after dendritic cell vaccination. The clonotype comes from a human donor with glioblastoma. This CDR3 is CASSVQDQTEAFF. In DNA form, the CDR3 reads TGTGCCAGCAGCGTACAGGACCAGACTGAAGCTTTCTTT.